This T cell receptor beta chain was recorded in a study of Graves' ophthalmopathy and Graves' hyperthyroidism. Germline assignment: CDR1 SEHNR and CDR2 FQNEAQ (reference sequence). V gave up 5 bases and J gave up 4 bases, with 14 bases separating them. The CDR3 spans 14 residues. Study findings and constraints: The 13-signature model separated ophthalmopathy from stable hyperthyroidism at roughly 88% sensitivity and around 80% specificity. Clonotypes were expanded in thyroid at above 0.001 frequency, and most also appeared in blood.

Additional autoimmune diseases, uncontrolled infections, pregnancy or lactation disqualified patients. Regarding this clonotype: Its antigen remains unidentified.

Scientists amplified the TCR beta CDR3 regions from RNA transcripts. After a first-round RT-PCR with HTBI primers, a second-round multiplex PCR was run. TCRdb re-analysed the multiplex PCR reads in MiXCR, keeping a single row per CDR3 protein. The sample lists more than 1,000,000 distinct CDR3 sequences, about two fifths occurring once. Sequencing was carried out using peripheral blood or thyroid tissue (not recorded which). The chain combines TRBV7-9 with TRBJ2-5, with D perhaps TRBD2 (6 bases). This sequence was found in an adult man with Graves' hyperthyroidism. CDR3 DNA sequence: TGTGCCAGCAGCCCACCCGATAGCGGAGAGACCCAGTACTTC. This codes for CASSPPDSGETQYF.